The entry below gives a single T cell receptor beta chain sequence along with its context. The sample belongs to a study of ipilimumab plus nivolumab after autologous stem cell transplantation. Sequenced by immunoSEQ multiplex PCR; TCRdb stores in-frame clones only, minus some. The profile covers roughly 15,000 clones, with around four fifths appearing a single time and about a tenth taken by the ten largest. Starting 14 to 28 days after autologous transplant, ipilimumab 1 mg/kg was given. V was trimmed by 8 bases and J by 3 bases, leaving 12 bases between them. Looked up from germline, CDR1 is SGHRS and CDR2 is YFSETQ. The CDR3 spans 14 residues.

The receptor was derived from a male donor with diffuse large B-cell lymphoma. The J gene is TRBJ1-6, the V gene TRBV5-1; D is uncertain. The input for sequencing was PBMCs, taken in a trial of ipilimumab plus nivolumab as post-transplant consolidation. CDR3 loop: CASRAEGYNSPLHF. CDR3 nucleotides: TGCGCCAGTAGGGCCGAAGGCTATAATTCACCCCTCCACTTT.